This T cell receptor beta chain originates from a study of graft-versus-host responses after intestinal transplantation. The overall study: Tacrolimus and steroids were given for 2 to 3 years to all recipients after anti-thymocyte globulin induction. The study's findings and limits: Among recipient marrow samples, GvH clones were found; some appeared first in ileum or blood. Some patients had graft-donor T cell macrochimerism, and their allografts showed high graft-versus-host to host-versus-graft clonal ratios.

The repertoire was sequenced with immunoSEQ multiplex PCR; TCRdb's copy has only in-frame clones and lacks some. The sample lists just over 95,000 clones; around 90% were seen once. CDR1 and CDR2 (germline): SGHDT, YYEEEE. There are 15 residues in the CDR3. Trimming removed 2 bases from V and 5 bases from J, with 14 bases in between. Remarks on this clone: The antigen remains unidentified.

The chain has TRBV5-6 and TRBJ1-5; D remains unclear. The source was unstimulated CD4+ T cells sorted from spleen or lymph node cells, collected before intestinal transplant. The receptor was derived from a human donor who received an intestinal transplant. The CDR3 region is CASSLVSRLDQPQHF. In nucleotides, the CDR3 is TGTGCCAGCAGCTTAGTGTCGCGTTTGGATCAGCCCCAGCATTTT.